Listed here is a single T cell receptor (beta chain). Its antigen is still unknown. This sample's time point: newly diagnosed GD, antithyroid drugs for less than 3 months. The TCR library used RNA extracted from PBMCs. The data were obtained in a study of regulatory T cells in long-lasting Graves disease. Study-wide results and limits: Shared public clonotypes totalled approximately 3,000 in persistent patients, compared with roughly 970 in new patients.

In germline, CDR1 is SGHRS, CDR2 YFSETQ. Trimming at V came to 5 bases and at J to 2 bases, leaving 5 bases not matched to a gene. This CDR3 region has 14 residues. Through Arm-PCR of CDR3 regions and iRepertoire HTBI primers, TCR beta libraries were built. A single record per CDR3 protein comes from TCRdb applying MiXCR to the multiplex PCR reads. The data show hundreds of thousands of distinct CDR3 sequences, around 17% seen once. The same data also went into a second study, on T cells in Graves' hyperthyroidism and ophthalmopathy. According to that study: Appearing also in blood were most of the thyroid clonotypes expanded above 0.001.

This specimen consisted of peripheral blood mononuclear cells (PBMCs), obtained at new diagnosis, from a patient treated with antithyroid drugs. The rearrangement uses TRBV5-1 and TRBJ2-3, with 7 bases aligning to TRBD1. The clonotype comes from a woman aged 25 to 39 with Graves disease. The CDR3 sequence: CASRVTGDTDTQYF. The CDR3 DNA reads TGCGCCAGCAGGGTAACAGGGGACACAGATACGCAGTATTTT.